The sequence of this TCR beta chain was determined in a study of blood T cell repertoires in COVID-19 (dated by TCRdb to the early 2020s). Study-level background: Samples covering the acute and convalescent phases of COVID-19 were provided by collaborators in the United States, Italy and Spain. The material from the prospective study consisted of cDNA or gDNA derived from T cells, B-cell-depleted T cells, or PBMCs. Deeply sampled blood TCRbeta repertoires from subjects exposed to, actively infected with, or recovered from COVID-19 were included in the dataset. A freely available public database, intended as a resource for researchers studying the immune response to SARS-CoV-2, is where the repertoires were released. Samples came from the ongoing ImmuneRACE study (first 160 participants) plus 1,254 subjects from 6 global collaborators. Sample metadata almost always included a de-identified subject ID, COVID-19 status, age in years and sex. Where available, HLA class I and class II types were taken from metadata supplied by the sample provider and were not determined by assay-based typing. Summary of the overall study and its limitations: The amount of clinical and demographic metadata varied by source and participant and was provided uncurated.

TCRbeta CDR3 regions were amplified from genomic DNA by means of the immunoSEQ Assay, a bias-controlled multiplex PCR. The authors' pipeline ran thus. The number of nucleated cells in each sample was estimated by amplification of reference gene primers within the assay. To quantify the absolute abundance of each unique TCRbeta CDR3 rearrangement, sequence reads were collapsed and filtered. For each sample, productive Simpson clonality was calculated as the square root of Simpson's diversity index across productive rearrangements. In TCRdb, the immuneACCESS table is reduced to in-frame sequences with V and J assigned. These tables do not hold every clone; where another copy was compared, an unresolved V gene accounts for under half, and the others remain unexplained. That table is the source of V, J and clone size, and D and trimming were worked out from the DNA. The sample contains hundreds of thousands of clones, roughly 89% of them found a single time. The top ten hold approximately 2.9% of the sample.

CDR1 and CDR2 (SGHAT, FQNNGV) derive from the germline V gene. V and J are truncated by 0 bases and 0 bases respectively, leaving an intervening sequence of 8 bases. The CDR3 spans 15 residues, from the cysteine through the phenylalanine. Only the CDR3 portion is preserved as DNA: 45 bases, with reading frame beginning at the first base. Participants in the prospective study were aged roughly 18 to 100 years, lived in 20 to 25 United States geographic areas, and enrolled through a virtual design. In the prospective study, participants were assigned to cohorts based on the clinical history participants reported in a screening survey and a study questionnaire. A participant counted as exposed if, within 2 weeks of entering the study, that participant had been in contact with someone who had a PCR-confirmed or clinician-diagnosed COVID-19 case. Mobile phlebotomists in the prospective study collected whole blood, serum and a nasopharyngeal or oropharyngeal swab from every participant. Additional blood draws and questionnaires over an approximately 2-month period could optionally be provided by prospective study participants. Prospective study blood samples were shipped either frozen or at room temperature before DNA extraction.

This clone has only a few counts. Its recognized antigen is unknown. One base away there is no much larger clone; base qualities are not given. The chain was built from TRBV11-2 and TRBJ1-1; the D segment could be TRBD1, given 6 matching bases. This sequence was found in a woman aged 50 to 60 who had been exposed to COVID-19. The sequencing sample was made of PBMCs or T cells enriched from blood (not recorded which). CDR3 loop: CASSLEPGVNTEAFF. The DNA sequence is given as TGTGCCAGCAGCTTAGAACCAGGGGTGAACACTGAAGCTTTCTTT.